Described below is a single T cell receptor beta chain sequence and its context. The sample belongs to a study of blood T cell repertoires in COVID-19. CDR3 length: 13 amino acids. With 1 base removed from V and 15 bases from J, the gap between germline ends came to 16 bases. Germline loops: CDR1 MDHEN, CDR2 SYDVKM. In the authors' workflow: Reference gene primers were amplified, and this amplification served to estimate nucleated cell counts. Sequencing was performed with immunoSEQ multiplex PCR; in TCRdb, only in-frame clones are kept and a portion is missing. Clone size and V and J calls were adopted from that table, with D and trimming inferred from the DNA. This sample yields a few hundred thousand clones, of which about 84% are seen a single time; about 7% belongs to the top ten.

This sequence joins TRBV28 and TRBJ2-1, with a tentative D call TRBD1 (6 bases). The sequenced sample was PBMCs or T cells enriched from blood (not recorded which). The clonotype originates from a woman aged 40 to 50 with acute COVID-19. For the CDR3, the DNA is TGTGCCAGCAGTTTATCTCAGGGGTCAGGATGGTTCTTC. Translation: CASSLSQGSGWFF.